The present TCR beta chain was sequenced within a study of control samples from healthy donors and cancer patients. Only in-frame clones appear in the TCRdb table, and some are missing; sequencing was by immunoSEQ multiplex PCR. This table has 75,000 to 95,000 clones, 85% to 90% appearing once. CDR3 length: 13 amino acids. CDR1 SGHRS and CDR2 YFSETQ come from the germline V gene. V was clipped by 2 bases and J by 10 bases, with 13 bases between them. This TCR was recovered from a woman between 50 and 59 years old with colorectal cancer. The sequenced sample consisted of PBMCs. The chain joins TRBV5-1 to TRBJ2-4, with TRBD2 as a possible D gene (6 bases). This CDR3 reads CASSLGGDEIQYF. The CDR3, as DNA: TGCGCCAGCAGCTTAGGAGGGGACGAGATTCAGTACTTC.